This T cell receptor beta chain came from a study of T cells in Graves' hyperthyroidism and ophthalmopathy. Findings of the study overall: Most thyroid clonotypes expanded above 0.001 appeared in blood too.

Based on clinical symptoms, serum thyroxine and TRAb, thyroid ultrasound and orbital computed tomography, diagnoses were reached. RNA transcripts provided the source from which TCR beta CDR3 regions were amplified. The HTBI primer set was used in a first-round RT-PCR of the TCR CDR3. TCRdb passed the multiplex PCR reads through MiXCR, listing each CDR3 protein once. The data contain about 700,000 distinct CDR3 sequences, just under 45% of them seen just once; the ten biggest clones take up 7% to 7.5%. In germline, CDR1 is DFQATT, CDR2 SNEGSKA (reference sequence). V shed 3 bases and J 3 bases; nucleotides not matched to a gene: 13. The CDR3 length is 16 residues. This clonotype was detected a few times. Its antigen is still unknown.

This clonotype was obtained from an adult man with Graves' disease, either hyperthyroidism or ophthalmopathy (not recorded which). The chain has TRBV20-1 and TRBJ2-7; 8 bases match TRBD1. The sequenced material came from peripheral blood or thyroid tissue (not recorded which). The CDR3 protein is CSARGIGQGGDYEQYF. The CDR3 nucleotides are TGCAGTGCTAGGGGAATCGGACAGGGTGGAGACTACGAGCAGTACTTC.